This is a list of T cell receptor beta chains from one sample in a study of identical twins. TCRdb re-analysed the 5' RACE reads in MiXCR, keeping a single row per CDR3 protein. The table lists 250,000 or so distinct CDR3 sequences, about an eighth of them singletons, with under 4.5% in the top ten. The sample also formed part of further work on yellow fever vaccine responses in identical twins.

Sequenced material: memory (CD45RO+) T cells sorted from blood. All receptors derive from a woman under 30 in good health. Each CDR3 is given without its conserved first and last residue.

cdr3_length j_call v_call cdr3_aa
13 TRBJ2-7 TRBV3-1 ASSQGGGAGYEQY
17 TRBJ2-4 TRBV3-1 ASSQLRSGGAGAENIQY
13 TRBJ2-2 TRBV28 ASSSPGGATGELF
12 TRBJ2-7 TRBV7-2 ASSLGRESYEQY
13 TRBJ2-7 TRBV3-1 ASSKDRGFGHEQY
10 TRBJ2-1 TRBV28 ASSRQYNEQF
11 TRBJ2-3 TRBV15 ATSGAGDHTQY
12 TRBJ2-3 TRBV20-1 SAAPFGRTDTQY
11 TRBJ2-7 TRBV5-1 ASTLQGSYEQY
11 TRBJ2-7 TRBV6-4 ARVAGSSYEQY
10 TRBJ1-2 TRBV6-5 ASKTGSYGYT
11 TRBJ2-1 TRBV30 AWTLSGYNEQF
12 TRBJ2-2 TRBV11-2 ASSFMVNTGELF
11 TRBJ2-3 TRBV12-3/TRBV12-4 ASSFGSTDTQY
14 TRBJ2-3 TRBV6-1 ASSLRSGGAADTQY
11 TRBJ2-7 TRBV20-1 STTSGRGYEQY
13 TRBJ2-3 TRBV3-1 ASSQDMAGGYTQY
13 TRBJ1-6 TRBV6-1 ASSQLTPVNSPLH
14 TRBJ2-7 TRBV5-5 ASSFDGASGSYEQY
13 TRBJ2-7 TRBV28 ASSLGASGTYEQY
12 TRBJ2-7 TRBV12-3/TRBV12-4 ASTARTGTYEQY
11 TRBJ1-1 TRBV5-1 ASSLFKNTEAF
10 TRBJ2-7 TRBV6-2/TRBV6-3 ASRTDSYEQY
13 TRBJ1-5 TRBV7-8 ASSTLGDSNQPQH
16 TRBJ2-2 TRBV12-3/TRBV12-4 AISFPGLAGPAAGELF
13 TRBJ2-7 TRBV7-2 ASSLPGTVGHEQY
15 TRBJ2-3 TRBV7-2 ASSLSPTSGRTDTQY
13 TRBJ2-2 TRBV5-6 ASSLTGTNTGELF
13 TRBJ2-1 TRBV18 ASSTGGPIYNEQF
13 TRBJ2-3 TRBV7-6 ASSPGRQGTDTQY
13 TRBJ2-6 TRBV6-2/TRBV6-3 ASSERASGANVLT
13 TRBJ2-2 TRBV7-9 ASSPGQGGTGELF
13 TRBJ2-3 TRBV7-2 ASSLRLGSTDTQY
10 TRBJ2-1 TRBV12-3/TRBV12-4 ASSFTWGEQF
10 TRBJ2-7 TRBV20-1 SAPNLGYEQY
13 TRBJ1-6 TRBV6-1 ASRGQGRSSTPLH
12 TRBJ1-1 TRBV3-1 ASSHEAMNTEAF
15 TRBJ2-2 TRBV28 ASSSLAGVGNTGELF
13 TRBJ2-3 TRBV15 ATSRDLGVKDTQY
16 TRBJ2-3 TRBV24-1 ATSDSQGRGPATDTQY
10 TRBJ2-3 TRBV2 ASDYSTDTQY
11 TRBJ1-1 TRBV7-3 ASSTQTGSEAF
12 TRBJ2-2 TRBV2 ASNEQGSGGELF
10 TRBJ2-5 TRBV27 ASSLGRGTQY
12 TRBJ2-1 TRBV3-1 ASSQAMGGGKQF
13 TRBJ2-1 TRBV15 ATSRLAGSYNEQF
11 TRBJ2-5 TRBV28 ASGLYSGETQY
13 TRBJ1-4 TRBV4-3 ASSPGGGVNEKLF
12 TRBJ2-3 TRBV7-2 ASSFLRRTDTQY
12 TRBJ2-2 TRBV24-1 ATSLPANTGELF
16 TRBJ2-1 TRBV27 ASSLFGGDPLGHNEQF
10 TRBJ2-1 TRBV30 AWQRARNEQF
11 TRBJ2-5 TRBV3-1 ASRQGGGETQY
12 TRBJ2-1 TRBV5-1 ASGGGGSYNEQF
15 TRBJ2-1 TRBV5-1 ASSLGGLAGPYNEQF
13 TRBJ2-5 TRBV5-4 ASSRTSGTEETQY